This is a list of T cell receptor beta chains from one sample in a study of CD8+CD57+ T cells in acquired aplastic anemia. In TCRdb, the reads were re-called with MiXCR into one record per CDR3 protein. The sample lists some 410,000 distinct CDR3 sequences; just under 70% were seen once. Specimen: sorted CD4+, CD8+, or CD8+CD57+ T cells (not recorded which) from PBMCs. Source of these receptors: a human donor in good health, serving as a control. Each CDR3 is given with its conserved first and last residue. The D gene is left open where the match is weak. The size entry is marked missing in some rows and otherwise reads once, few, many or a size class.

CDR3: CSARDLVFRLTRDTQYF
DNA: TGCAGTGCTAGAGATTTGGTTTTCCGTTTAACTCGGGATACGCAGTATTTT
D: NA
J: TRBJ2-3
size: many
V: TRBV20-1

CDR3: CASSLVPRGRNEQFF
DNA: TGTGCCAGCAGCTTAGTGCCCCGGGGGCGCAATGAGCAGTTCTTC
D: NA
J: TRBJ2-1
size: many
V: TRBV7-2

CDR3: CASSATAGRGSSTYF
DNA: TGTGCCAGCAGCGCAACGGCAGGGCGGGGGAGCAGTACGTACTTC
D: TRBD2
J: TRBJ2-7
size: NA
V: TRBV9

CDR3: CATIQSMNTEAFF
DNA: TGTGCCACCATCCAATCCATGAACACTGAAGCTTTCTTT
D: NA
J: TRBJ1-1
size: once
V: TRBV12-3/TRBV12-4

CDR3: CASSFDYNSPLHFF
DNA: TGTGCCAGCAGCTTCGATTACAATTCACCCCTGCACTTTTTT
D: NA
J: TRBJ2-3
size: NA
V: TRBV7-9

CDR3: CASSLEGTGLYETQYF
DNA: TGCGCCAGCAGCTTGGAGGGGACAGGGCTCTATGAGACCCAGTACTTC
D: TRBD1
J: TRBJ2-5
size: NA
V: TRBV5-1

CDR3: CASSGRTPNTEAFF
DNA: TGTGCCAGTAGTGGAAGGACACCCAACACTGAAGCTTTCTTT
D: NA
J: TRBJ1-1
size: many
V: TRBV19

CDR3: CASSLAGGYTLDNYGYTF
DNA: TGCGCCAGCAGCTTGGCGGGGGGTTACACGTTGGATAACTATGGCTACACCTTC
D: NA
J: TRBJ1-2
size: NA
V: TRBV5-1

CDR3: CASSLGDAFF
DNA: TGTGCCAGCAGCTTAGGCGATGCTTTCTTT
D: NA
J: TRBJ1-1
size: NA
V: TRBV5-5

CDR3: CASSMDGGSNQPQHF
DNA: TGTGCCAGTAGTATGGACGGCGGGAGCAATCAGCCCCAGCATTTC
D: NA
J: TRBJ1-5
size: NA
V: TRBV19

CDR3: CSARDRTTNEKLFF
DNA: TGCAGTGCTAGAGACAGGACAACTAATGAAAAACTGTTTTTT
D: NA
J: TRBJ1-4
size: many
V: TRBV20-1

CDR3: CSAGGIDTDNEKLFF
DNA: TGCAGTGCTGGAGGTATCGATACCGACAATGAAAAACTGTTTTTT
D: NA
J: TRBJ1-4
size: NA
V: TRBV20-1

CDR3: CASGQTGGSLSGELFF
DNA: TGTGCCAGCGGTCAAACAGGGGGCTCCCTGTCCGGGGAGCTGTTTTTT
D: TRBD1
J: TRBJ2-2
size: many
V: TRBV25-1

CDR3: CASSVDRGTNQPQYF
DNA: TGTGCCAGTAGTGTCGACAGGGGGACGAATCAGCCCCAGTACTTC
D: TRBD1
J: TRBJ2-5
size: NA
V: TRBV19

CDR3: CASSFRISDNESIF
DNA: TGTGCCAGCAGCTTCAGGATCAGTGACAATGAATCCATCTTT
D: NA
J: TRBJ1-1
size: NA
V: TRBV7-2

CDR3: CASSPRQYQETQYF
DNA: TGTGCCAGCAGCCCCCGACAGTACCAAGAGACCCAGTACTTC
D: NA
J: TRBJ2-5
size: once
V: TRBV7-9

CDR3: CASSVSASGGAIGDTQYF
DNA: TGTGCCAGCAGCGTCTCGGCTAGCGGGGGGGCGATTGGAGATACGCAGTATTTT
D: TRBD2
J: TRBJ2-3
size: NA
V: TRBV9

CDR3: CASTGDTSAETQYF
DNA: TGTGCCAGCACTGGAGACACTAGCGCTGAGACCCAGTACTTC
D: TRBD2
J: TRBJ2-5
size: NA
V: TRBV9

CDR3: CASKGDRVFTGELFF
DNA: TGTGCCAGTAAGGGGGACAGGGTCTTCACCGGGGAGCTGTTTTTT
D: TRBD1
J: TRBJ2-2
size: many
V: TRBV19

CDR3: CASSDSGSSYEQYF
DNA: TGTGCCAGCAGTGACTCAGGGAGCTCATACGAGCAGTACTTC
D: NA
J: TRBJ2-7
size: NA
V: TRBV2

CDR3: CASSLMVTNTEAFF
DNA: TGTGCCAGCAGCTTAATGGTAACGAACACTGAAGCTTTCTTT
D: NA
J: TRBJ1-1
size: many
V: TRBV7-2

CDR3: CASSFHRRTLKLSYF
DNA: TGTGCCAGCAGCTTCCACAGGAGGACACTGAAGCTTTCTTACTTC
D: NA
J: TRBJ2-5
size: NA
V: TRBV7-9

CDR3: CATSRDGQGNDEQYF
DNA: TGTGCCACCAGCAGAGACGGACAGGGCAACGACGAGCAGTACTTC
D: TRBD1
J: TRBJ2-7
size: NA
V: TRBV15

CDR3: CSAEDGGKRIDNEQFF
DNA: TGCAGTGCTGAAGACGGGGGGAAACGGATTGACAATGAGCAGTTCTTC
D: TRBD2
J: TRBJ2-1
size: many
V: TRBV20-1

CDR3: CASSYSLGNGYTF
DNA: TGTGCCAGCAGCTATTCCCTCGGAAATGGCTACACCTTC
D: NA
J: TRBJ1-2
size: NA
V: TRBV7-8

CDR3: CATSRRTGESYGYTF
DNA: TGTGCCACCAGCAGGCGGACAGGGGAGTCCTATGGCTACACCTTC
D: TRBD1
J: TRBJ1-2
size: NA
V: TRBV15

CDR3: CASSYGRRDQPQHF
DNA: TGCGCCAGCAGCTACGGGCGCAGGGATCAGCCCCAGCATTTT
D: NA
J: TRBJ1-5
size: NA
V: TRBV5-1

CDR3: CASPDREYGYTF
DNA: TGTGCCAGCCCCGACAGGGAATATGGCTACACCTTC
D: TRBD1
J: TRBJ1-2
size: NA
V: TRBV7-4

CDR3: CASSAATSGGNTPQHF
DNA: TGTGCCAGCAGCGCAGCTACTTCGGGGGGGAATACGCCCCAGCATTTT
D: NA
J: TRBJ1-5
size: NA
V: TRBV9

CDR3: CASSLSAGELFF
DNA: TGTGCCAGCAGCCTGTCCGCCGGGGAGCTGTTTTTT
D: NA
J: TRBJ2-2
size: NA
V: TRBV12-3/TRBV12-4

CDR3: CSANTVTYGYTF
DNA: TGCAGTGCCAACACAGTCACCTATGGCTACACCTTC
D: NA
J: TRBJ1-2
size: few
V: TRBV20-1

CDR3: CAISGSRPRGGSPLYF
DNA: TGTGCCATCAGTGGATCGCGACCTCGGGGAGGATCGCCCCTCTACTTT
D: NA
J: TRBJ1-6
size: NA
V: TRBV10-3

CDR3: CSARNTGLEKLFF
DNA: TGCAGTGCTAGGAACACAGGGCTAGAAAAACTGTTTTTT
D: NA
J: TRBJ1-4
size: many
V: TRBV20-1

CDR3: CAISVTSVSTEAFF
DNA: TGTGCCATCAGTGTGACATCGGTGTCCACTGAAGCTTTCTTT
D: NA
J: TRBJ1-1
size: NA
V: TRBV10-3

CDR3: CSASQDRSFGAIYF
DNA: TGCAGTGCATCACAGGACCGTTCTTTTGGGGCCATATATTTT
D: NA
J: TRBJ1-3
size: NA
V: TRBV20-1

CDR3: CASTWARNNSRYPF
DNA: TGTGCCAGCACGTGGGCTAGGAATAACTCTCGCTACCCCTTT
D: NA
J: TRBJ1-6
size: once
V: TRBV7-2

CDR3: CSAGEAAYEQYF
DNA: TGCAGTGCGGGGGAGGCAGCCTACGAGCAGTACTTC
D: NA
J: TRBJ2-7
size: many
V: TRBV20-1

CDR3: CASSFQTGWGTQAFF
DNA: TGTGCCAGCAGCTTTCAGACAGGGTGGGGTACGCAAGCTTTCTTT
D: TRBD1
J: TRBJ1-1
size: NA
V: TRBV7-8

CDR3: CASSLNREAAGYTF
DNA: TGTGCCAGCTCACTAAACAGGGAGGCGGCTGGCTACACCTTC
D: NA
J: TRBJ1-2
size: NA
V: TRBV25-1

CDR3: CASSINGGTGNEKLFF
DNA: TGTGCCAGTAGTATCAACGGGGGGACAGGGAACGAAAAACTGTTTTTT
D: TRBD1
J: TRBJ1-4
size: NA
V: TRBV19

CDR3: CASSGEGAGETQYF
DNA: TGTGCCAGCAGCGGAGAAGGGGCGGGGGAGACGCAGTACTTC
D: TRBD2
J: TRBJ2-5
size: NA
V: TRBV2

CDR3: CASSTYDGYTEAFF
DNA: TGTGCCAGTAGCACCTATGACGGTTACACTGAAGCTTTCTTT
D: NA
J: TRBJ1-1
size: NA
V: TRBV19

CDR3: CATSSSAARTSGGPYEQYF
DNA: TGTGCCACCAGCAGTTCCGCAGCCCGTACTAGCGGGGGACCCTACGAGCAGTACTTC
D: TRBD2
J: TRBJ2-7
size: NA
V: TRBV15

CDR3: CASSQDGGELFF
DNA: TGCGCCAGCAGCCAAGACGGCGGGGAGCTGTTTTTT
D: NA
J: TRBJ2-2
size: NA
V: TRBV5-1

CDR3: CASCWKNSNQPQHF
DNA: TGTGCCAGTTGTTGGAAAAATAGCAATCAGCCCCAGCATTTT
D: NA
J: TRBJ1-5
size: few
V: TRBV19

CDR3: CSARVSGNAQTQYF
DNA: TGCAGTGCTAGAGTTAGCGGGAATGCACAGACCCAGTACTTC
D: TRBD2
J: TRBJ2-5
size: once
V: TRBV20-1

CDR3: CASSTGIEAFF
DNA: TGTGCCAGCAGTACAGGGATTGAAGCTTTCTTT
D: NA
J: TRBJ1-1
size: many
V: TRBV25-1

CDR3: CASSTRGTDTQYF
DNA: TGTGCCAGCAGTACCAGGGGTACAGATACGCAGTATTTT
D: NA
J: TRBJ2-3
size: many
V: TRBV12-3/TRBV12-4

CDR3: CASSSVEISGNTIYF
DNA: TGTGCCAGCAGTTCCGTAGAGATCTCTGGAAACACCATATATTTT
D: NA
J: TRBJ1-3
size: many
V: TRBV12-3/TRBV12-4

CDR3: CASSSGSEKLFF
DNA: TGTGCCAGCAGTAGCGGGAGTGAAAAACTGTTTTTT
D: NA
J: TRBJ1-4
size: NA
V: TRBV6-4

CDR3: CASSPRTIGNTIYF
DNA: TGTGCCAGCAGCCCGCGTACTATTGGAAACACCATATATTTT
D: NA
J: TRBJ1-3
size: once
V: TRBV11-1

CDR3: CASGPRRTEAFF
DNA: TGTGCCAGCGGCCCCAGGAGGACTGAAGCTTTCTTT
D: NA
J: TRBJ1-1
size: many
V: TRBV6-5

CDR3: CANPTTGVSSYNEQFF
DNA: TGTGCCAACCCGACGACGGGGGTAAGCTCCTACAATGAGCAGTTCTTC
D: NA
J: TRBJ2-1
size: NA
V: TRBV6-5